A single sample gave rise to the 21 T cell receptor beta chains below, sequenced in a study of blood T cell repertoires in COVID-19. The protocol was immunoSEQ multiplex PCR, while the TCRdb copy is restricted to in-frame clones and leaves out a portion. The sample has approximately 280,000 clones, 85% seen once; the top ten hold 4.5% to 6%. The sequenced sample consisted of peripheral blood. These receptors were collected from a man between 45 and 60 years old with active or convalescent COVID-19.

The chain has TRBV14 and TRBJ2-7, with D perhaps TRBD1 (5 bases). The V and J ends lost 4 bases and 6 bases respectively, with 10 bases between them. The CDR3 is made up of 12 amino acids. From germline, CDR1 is SGHDN and CDR2 FVKESK. In DNA, the CDR3 is TGTGCCAGCAGCCTACAGGACGGCGAGCAGTACTTC. Its protein is CASSLQDGEQYF.

The CDR3, as DNA: TGTGCCAGCAGCCCCCACAGGGCCGAGCAGTACTTC. Residues: CASSPHRAEQYF. This chain connects TRBV3-1 (or the pseudogene TRBV3-2) to TRBJ2-7; tentatively, D is TRBD1 (6 bases). The CDR3 is 12 amino acids. Germline CDR1 reads LGHDT; CDR2 reads YNNKEL (reference sequence). The V gene lost 4 bases and the J gene lost 6 bases, with 10 bases spanning the gap.

The CDR3 DNA sequence: TGTGCCAGCAGCCTCCGGACAGGGATTGAAAAACTGTTTTTT. Translating gives CASSLRTGIEKLFF. The chain recombines TRBV5-5 with TRBJ1-4, with TRBD1 identical over 8 bases. Per the germline V gene, CDR1 is SGHKS and CDR2 is YYEKEE (reference sequence). V gave up 4 bases and J gave up 7 bases; unmatched junction bases: 6. This CDR3 is 14 amino acids long.

This chain joins TRBV6-5 and TRBJ2-7; the match to TRBD1 covers 12 bases. The CDR3 is made up of 14 amino acids. Germline trimming cut 5 bases from V and 6 bases from J; bases unmatched to any gene: 5. Per the germline V gene, CDR1 is MNHEY and CDR2 is SVGAGI. The CDR3 spells CASSNRDRGLEQYF. DNA for the CDR3: TGTGCCAGCAGTAACCGGGACAGGGGGCTCGAGCAGTACTTC.

The rearrangement joins TRBV6-2 or TRBV6-3 to TRBJ1-1; D remains ambiguous. Trimming pared 5 bases from V and 1 base from J, leaving 14 bases between. The CDR3 runs 15 residues. Germline loops: CDR1 MNHEY, CDR2 SVGEGT. CDR3 sequence: CASSHPTDRNTEAFF. Written as DNA, the CDR3 is TGTGCCAGCAGTCACCCCACAGATCGGAACACTGAAGCTTTCTTT.

This chain uses TRBV7-8 with TRBJ1-2; a weak D match, TRBD1 (6 bases). The V end was cut by 5 bases, the J end by 0 bases, with 13 bases between. The CDR3 has 15 residues. Germline CDR1 and CDR2: SGHVS and FQNEAQ. The CDR3 loop reads CASSPQGQANYGYTF. The CDR3 DNA sequence: TGTGCCAGCAGCCCACAGGGTCAAGCTAACTATGGCTACACCTTC.

This clone appeared once. The CDR3 region is CASGRGLGEQYF. DNA for the CDR3: TGTGCCTCGGGAAGGGGGCTAGGCGAGCAGTACTTC. This chain connects TRBV30 to TRBJ2-7, with 7 bases matching TRBD1. Per germline, CDR1 GTSNPN and CDR2 SVGIG (reference sequence). The CDR3 spans 12 residues. V gave up 7 bases and J gave up 6 bases; unmatched junction bases: 9.

This chain links TRBV5-5 with TRBJ2-1; D is uncertain. The CDR3 has 15 amino acids. The V end was cut by 0 bases, the J end by 0 bases, with 7 bases between. CDR1 is SGHKS, CDR2 YYEKEE, per germline (reference sequence). Here the CDR3 reads CASSLVADSYNEQFF. CDR3 bases: TGTGCCAGCAGCTTGGTGGCAGACTCCTACAATGAGCAGTTCTTC.

The table lists this clone with a count of one. The rearrangement joins TRBV6-5 to TRBJ1-1; a possible D gene is TRBD1 (5 bases). Germline lookup yields CDR1 MNHEY and CDR2 SVGAGI. The CDR3 is 14 amino acids. Trimming stripped 4 bases from V and 2 bases from J, with 11 bases between. CDR3 sequence reads: CASSWKGRNTEAFF. The CDR3 DNA reads as TGTGCCAGCAGTTGGAAGGGGCGTAACACTGAAGCTTTCTTT.

This rearrangement joins TRBV7-9 to TRBJ1-1; 8 bases match TRBD1. The V gene's germline CDR1 is SEHNR and CDR2 FQNEAQ (reference sequence). The length of the CDR3 is 15 residues. V lost 5 bases, J lost 4 bases, and 9 bases stayed unmatched. The CDR3 sequence is CASSPNSGGFTEAFF. CDR3 in DNA: TGTGCCAGCAGCCCGAATTCAGGGGGCTTCACTGAAGCTTTCTTT.

The gene calls are TRBV27 and TRBJ1-5; D gene ambiguous. Germline CDR1 is MNHEY and CDR2 is SMNVEV (reference sequence). V was cut by 3 bases and J by 6 bases, with 9 bases left in between. The CDR3 sequence is 13 residues long. The CDR3 sequence: CASSLKERQPQHF. As DNA, the CDR3 is TGTGCCAGCAGTTTGAAGGAGCGTCAGCCCCAGCATTTT.

V gene TRBV2 combines with J gene TRBJ1-4, with 7 bases fitting TRBD1. The CDR3 loop spans 13 amino acids. With 11 bases clipped from V and 4 bases from J, the junction kept 7 bases outside the gene matches. The germline gives CDR1 SNHLY, CDR2 FYNNEI. Written as DNA, the CDR3 is TGTGCCTCGGAGTGGGACAGTAATGAAAAACTGTTTTTT. This translates into CASEWDSNEKLFF.

The rearrangement links TRBV5-1 to TRBJ2-3; D is perhaps TRBD2 (6 bases). Germline V lookup: CDR1 SGHRS, CDR2 YFSETQ. V lost 4 bases and J lost 2, with 14 bases in between. This CDR3 comprises 15 residues. DNA for the CDR3: TGCGCCAGCAGCCCCACGGGACTGAACACAGATACGCAGTATTTT. This encodes CASSPTGLNTDTQYF. Drawing the rest from reference TRBV5-1 and TRBJ2-3, the complete variable domain is KAGVTQTPRYLIKTRGQQVTLSCSPISGHRSVSWYQQTPGQGLQFLFEYFSETQRNKGNFPGRFSGRQFSNSRSEMNVSTLELGDSALYLCASSPTGLNTDTQYFGPGTRLTVL.

The rearrangement links TRBV30 to TRBJ1-4; TRBD1 matches 10 bases. CDR1 is GTSNPN and CDR2 is SVGIG in the germline V gene (reference sequence). V trimming: 1 base; J trimming: 7 bases; junction bases outside the gene matches: 6. This CDR3 has 15 amino acids. CDR3 DNA sequence: TGTGCCTGGAGTGCGACAGGGGGCGCGGGTGAAAAACTGTTTTTT. Residues: CAWSATGGAGEKLFF.

J is TRBJ2-1 and V is TRBV13; TRBD2 matches at 9 bases. This CDR3 has 15 amino acids. CDR1 is PRHDT and CDR2 is FYEKMQ in the germline V gene (reference sequence). V lost 0 bases, J lost 8 bases, and 5 bases stayed unmatched. CDR3 coding DNA: TGTGCCAGCAGCTTAGGGATACTAGCGGGCGATGAGCAGTTCTTC. Its protein is CASSLGILAGDEQFF.

The chain couples TRBV4-3 to TRBJ1-2, with unresolved D. The V end was cut by 1 base, the J end by 5 bases, with 8 bases between. Germline V gives CDR1 LGHNA, CDR2 YSLEER. The CDR3 runs to 13 residues. The CDR3 loop is CASSQAGSYGYTF. The CDR3 DNA reads as TGCGCCAGCAGCCAAGCGGGTTCTTATGGCTACACCTTC.

The CDR3 region has the DNA TGTGCCAGCAGTTTATTGGGACAGGGGAGCACCGGGGAGCTGTTTTTT. Translated: CASSLLGQGSTGELFF. The rearrangement uses TRBV27 and TRBJ2-2, with 10 bases fitting TRBD1. Germline trimming cut 1 base from V and 4 bases from J; bases unmatched to any gene: 3. Germline V gene data show CDR1 as MNHEY and CDR2 as SMNVEV (reference sequence). The CDR3 has 16 amino acids.

CDR3 residues: CTSSQVVREAAGELFF. CDR3 sequence (DNA): TGCACCAGCAGCCAAGTTGTGCGGGAGGCCGCCGGGGAGCTGTTTTTT. The V and J genes are TRBV1 and TRBJ2-2; TRBD2 was called by the table and not checked on the DNA. TRBV1 is recorded as a pseudogene. CDR3 length: 16 amino acids.

The gene calls are TRBV23-1 and TRBJ2-1; D is unclear. TRBV23-1 qualifies as an ORF whose function is uncertain. V was clipped by 3 bases and J by 0 bases, with 18 bases between them. This CDR3 region has 18 residues. CDR3 residues: CASSHFSVLPSSYNEQFF. CDR3 bases: TGCGCCAGCAGTCATTTTTCAGTACTTCCTAGCTCCTACAATGAGCAGTTCTTC.

The rearrangement links TRBV6-5 to TRBJ1-2; D not certain. The V end lost 7 bases, the J end lost 4 bases, and 10 bases lay between the germline ends. CDR3 length: 12 residues. Germline CDR1 and CDR2: MNHEY and SVGAGI. DNA of the CDR3: TGTGCCAGCACCCCCCCAGTCTATGGCTACACCTTC. Translating gives CASTPPVYGYTF.

V usage is TRBV6-5 and J usage is TRBJ1-4, with TRBD1 matching over 7 bases. CDR1 and CDR2 (germline): MNHEY, SVGAGI. This CDR3 contains 16 residues. V lost 2 bases, J lost 8 bases, and 11 bases stayed unmatched. The CDR3 sequence: CASSYRRQGGGEKLFF. CDR3 nucleotide sequence: TGTGCCAGCAGTTACCGACGACAGGGTGGAGGCGAAAAACTGTTTTTT.